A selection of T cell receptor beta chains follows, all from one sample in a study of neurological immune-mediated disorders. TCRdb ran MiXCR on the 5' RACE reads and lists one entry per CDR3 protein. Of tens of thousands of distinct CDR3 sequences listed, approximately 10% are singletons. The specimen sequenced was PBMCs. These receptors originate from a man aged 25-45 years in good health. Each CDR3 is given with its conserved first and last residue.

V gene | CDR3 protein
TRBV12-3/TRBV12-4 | CASSPQGTLTGELFF
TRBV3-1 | CASSYVLTSGMGNEQFF
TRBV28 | CASSEPTYDQGRTDTQYF
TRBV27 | CASSTIAEQETQYF
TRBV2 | CASSIPLLAGFTGELFF
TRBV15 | CATSNRAGGPGELFF
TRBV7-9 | CASSFPLREDEQYF
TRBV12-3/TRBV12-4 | CASSATGLTGELFF
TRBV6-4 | CASSEGPGSYNEQFF
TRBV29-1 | CSVVLGASNEKLFF
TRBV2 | CASERDSTGELFF
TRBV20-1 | CSAREQGAYEQYF
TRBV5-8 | CASVLAGVTYEQYF
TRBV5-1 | CASSLTSGRGEQYF
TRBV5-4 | CASSLGWDTEAFF
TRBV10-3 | CAIRGQGVPQETQYF
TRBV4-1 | CASSQEVSAGVSNQPQHF
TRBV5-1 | CASSLTQTQYF
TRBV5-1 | CASSPSPVEGVGELFF
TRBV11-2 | CASSSSGAINTGELFF
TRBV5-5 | CASSLGRDTYSYEQYF
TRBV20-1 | CSARRVRTSGSLYEQYF
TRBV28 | CASRMNEKLFF
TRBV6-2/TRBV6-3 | CASRTTGGSYGYTF
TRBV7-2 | CASSSGQAEQYF
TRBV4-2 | CASSQVEMGVDEQYF
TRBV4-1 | CASSQTPGAGVVDTQYF
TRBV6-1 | CASSEWGQGAGETQYF
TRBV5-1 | CASSLTSGTETQYF
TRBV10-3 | CAINAGRHSYNEQFF
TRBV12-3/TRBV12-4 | CASSLVRTSSGPYEQYF
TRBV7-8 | CASSLLRVTYEQYF
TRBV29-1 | CSVRAGATYEQYF
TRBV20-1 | CSAREGPRGGLPVYGYTF
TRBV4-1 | CASSQDPPDRPKNIQYF
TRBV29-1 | CSAGTVSYEQYF
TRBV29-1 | CSVGNTQYF
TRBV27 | CASRVGAGAGELFF
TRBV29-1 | CSVPGQGEETQYF
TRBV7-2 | CASSRGRDSGNTIYF
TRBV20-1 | CSARGAGGRNEQFF
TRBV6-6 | CASSWNLYEQYF
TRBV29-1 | CSVARADTQYF
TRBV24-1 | CATAEGDPETEQYF
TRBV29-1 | CSVEGSLEGGADTQYF
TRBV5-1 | CASSPKTGSSGNTIYF
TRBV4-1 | CASSQGEGGHTEAFF
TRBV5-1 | CASSSTVGVNTEAFF
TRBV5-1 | CASSLVRGQLQETQYF
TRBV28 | CASSPPSGNYGYTF
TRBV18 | CASSPPGGGGPYNEQFF
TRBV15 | CATSRDDSGSARGDTQYF
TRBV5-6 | CATTQRAGGRETQYF
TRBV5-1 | CASSLAELYTGELFF
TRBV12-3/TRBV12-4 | CASSLGSVEATEAFF
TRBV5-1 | CASSLVPFNTGGLALDTQYF